The rows below give T cell receptor beta chains drawn from one sample of a study of B cell selection in AIRE deficiency. Repertoires were generated with immunoSEQ multiplex PCR, while TCRdb's copy carries only in-frame clones and drops some. The sample shows about 27,000 clones, less than 97% of them seen only once. The material sequenced was CD4+CD127+ conventional T cells sorted from PBMCs. The source of these receptors is a human donor in good health. Each CDR3 is given with its conserved first and last residue. Fields, in order: clone size, V gene, D gene, J gene, CDR3 protein, CDR3 DNA. A D gene is named only where the DNA matches it firmly. A clone size is listed for some rows: how often the clone was seen (once, few, many), or a class if it is expanded.

-	TRBV7-2	-	TRBJ1-6	CASSSRTGFRSYNSPLHF	TGTGCCAGCAGCTCGAGAACAGGGTTTCGTTCCTATAATTCACCCCTCCACTTT
-	TRBV2	TRBD2	TRBJ2-1	CAIHPSSGARAVYNEQFF	TGTGCCATCCACCCGTCTAGCGGGGCCCGCGCGGTCTACAATGAGCAGTTCTTC
-	TRBV18	-	TRBJ2-1	CASSPRGRGGSSYNEQFF	TGTGCCAGCTCACCGCGGGGGAGAGGGGGGAGCTCCTACAATGAGCAGTTCTTC
-	TRBV11-2	TRBD1	TRBJ1-1	CASRGQGRTEAFF	TGTGCCAGCAGGGGACAGGGGCGGACTGAAGCTTTCTTT
-	TRBV5-4	-	TRBJ2-6	CASSDRGWKANVLTF	TGTGCCAGCAGCGACCGTGGGTGGAAGGCCAACGTCCTGACTTTC
-	TRBV7-9	TRBD2	TRBJ2-3	CASSFGGDTQYF	TGTGCCAGCAGCTTCGGGGGGGATACGCAGTATTTT
-	TRBV2	-	TRBJ1-2	CARKTGGVGGYTF	TGTGCCAGGAAGACGGGCGGGGTAGGGGGCTACACCTTC
-	TRBV5-1	TRBD2	TRBJ2-3	CASSLKWRESTDTQYF	TGCGCCAGCAGCTTGAAGTGGCGGGAGAGCACAGATACGCAGTATTTT
-	TRBV19	-	TRBJ1-5	CASSIGGGSNQPQHF	TGTGCCAGTAGTATAGGAGGTGGTAGCAATCAGCCCCAGCATTTT
-	TRBV15	-	TRBJ2-1	CATSSMAGNEQFF	TGTGCCACCAGCTCTATGGCGGGGAATGAGCAGTTCTTC
-	TRBV7-9	-	TRBJ2-5	CASSFRGRFRGAETQYF	TGTGCCAGCAGCTTCCGTGGACGGTTTCGAGGGGCGGAGACCCAGTACTTC
once	TRBV13	TRBD1	TRBJ2-2	CASSPGQGVTGELFF	TGTGCCAGCAGCCCGGGACAGGGTGTCACCGGGGAGCTGTTTTTT
-	TRBV4-2	-	TRBJ1-2	CASSPSWKDSNYGYTF	TGTGCCAGCAGCCCGTCGTGGAAAGATTCCAACTATGGCTACACCTTC
once	TRBV11-2	-	TRBJ1-1	CASSLAARTEAFF	TGTGCCAGCAGCTTAGCGGCGAGAACTGAAGCTTTCTTT
-	TRBV5-1	TRBD2	TRBJ2-7	CASSLAGLAGMTSSYEQYF	TGCGCCAGCAGCCTTGCGGGACTAGCGGGAATGACTAGCTCCTACGAGCAGTACTTC
-	TRBV2	-	TRBJ1-5	CASRTEGNQPQHF	TGTGCCAGCAGGACGGAGGGCAATCAGCCCCAGCATTTT
-	TRBV30	-	TRBJ1-1	CAWSVGQNTEAFF	TGTGCCTGGAGTGTAGGGCAGAACACTGAAGCTTTCTTT
-	TRBV15	TRBD1	TRBJ1-6	CATSRQTGRSYNSPLHF	TGTGCCACCAGCAGACAGACAGGGCGCTCCTATAATTCACCCCTCCACTTT
-	TRBV5-5	-	TRBJ2-5	CASSLDWQETQYF	TGTGCCAGCAGCTTGGACTGGCAAGAGACCCAGTACTTC
-	TRBV5-1	TRBD2	TRBJ2-2	CASSLGTSGGTGELFF	TGCGCCAGCAGCTTGGGGACTAGCGGGGGCACCGGGGAGCTGTTTTTT
-	TRBV13	-	TRBJ1-4	CASSEGEKLFF	TGTGCCAGCAGTGAAGGGGAAAAACTGTTTTTT
-	TRBV7-2	-	TRBJ1-6	CASSLGAGNNSPLHF	TGTGCCAGCAGCTTAGGAGCAGGGAATAATTCACCCCTCCACTTT
-	TRBV19	TRBD1	TRBJ1-4	CASSRQGQREKLFF	TGTGCCAGTAGTCGACAGGGGCAGCGTGAAAAACTGTTTTTT
-	TRBV19	TRBD2	TRBJ2-1	CASSKRTSGGVKNEQFF	TGTGCCAGTAGTAAAAGGACTAGCGGGGGCGTTAAGAATGAGCAGTTCTTC
-	TRBV27	-	TRBJ2-1	CASSLRPGLEQFF	TGTGCCAGCAGTTTACGGCCCGGACTCGAGCAGTTCTTC
-	TRBV10-3	-	TRBJ1-3	CAISESGPRSGNTIYF	TGTGCCATCAGTGAGTCCGGACCCCGCTCTGGAAACACCATATATTTT
-	TRBV7-2	-	TRBJ2-1	CASSLAANYEQFF	TGTGCCAGCAGCTTAGCCGCGAACTATGAGCAGTTCTTC
-	TRBV14	-	TRBJ1-1	CASSQDLVPGGEAFF	TGTGCCAGCAGCCAAGATTTGGTGCCTGGGGGTGAAGCTTTCTTT
-	TRBV6-5	-	TRBJ1-5	CASSYRDSQGQPQHF	TGTGCCAGCAGTTACCGAGACAGCCAGGGTCAGCCCCAGCATTTT
-	TRBV6-1	-	TRBJ2-3	CASSEDGNTDTQYF	TGTGCCAGCAGTGAAGACGGGAACACAGATACGCAGTATTTT
once	TRBV11-2	-	TRBJ2-6	CASSPRGGFGANVLTF	TGTGCCAGCAGCCCCCGCGGGGGCTTTGGGGCCAACGTCCTGACTTTC
-	TRBV27	TRBD1	TRBJ2-7	CASSAHRGSSYEQYF	TGTGCCAGCAGTGCCCACAGGGGGAGCTCCTACGAGCAGTACTTC
-	TRBV5-1	TRBD2	TRBJ2-3	CASSLGSGGATDTQYF	TGCGCCAGCAGCTTGGGGAGCGGGGGGGCCACAGATACGCAGTATTTT
-	TRBV6-6	TRBD1	TRBJ2-7	CASSDRELEQYF	TGTGCCAGCAGTGACAGGGAACTCGAGCAGTACTTC
-	TRBV5-5	-	TRBJ2-1	CASSLDGNSYNEQFF	TGTGCCAGCAGCTTGGATGGTAACTCCTACAATGAGCAGTTCTTC
-	TRBV6-1	TRBD1	TRBJ1-2	CASSYARGGDGYTF	TGTGCCAGCAGTTATGCTCGAGGGGGCGATGGCTACACCTTC
-	TRBV19	TRBD1	TRBJ2-7	CASSTAGTGRYEQYF	TGTGCCAGTAGTACTGCCGGGACAGGGCGCTACGAGCAGTACTTC
-	TRBV7-9	-	TRBJ1-1	CASSVSGATEAFF	TGTGCCAGCAGCGTTTCCGGGGCCACTGAAGCTTTCTTT
-	TRBV6-5	-	TRBJ1-2	CASSSRDVYTF	TGTGCCAGCAGTTCCCGGGACGTCTACACCTTC
-	TRBV27	-	TRBJ2-3	CASQTRRDSTDTQYF	TGTGCCAGCCAAACTCGGCGGGATAGCACAGATACGCAGTATTTT
-	TRBV12-2	-	TRBJ1-1	CASLTLRLGAFF	TGTGCAAGCCTAACACTCCGACTTGGAGCTTTCTTT
-	TRBV7-2	TRBD2	TRBJ2-3	CASSYMAGGARDTQYF	TGTGCCAGCAGCTATATGGCCGGGGGGGCCAGAGATACGCAGTATTTT
-	TRBV7-9	-	TRBJ1-5	CASSLGHNQPQHF	TGTGCCAGCAGCTTGGGGCACAATCAGCCCCAGCATTTT
-	TRBV10-3	-	TRBJ2-7	CAISDGPGMGEQYF	TGTGCCATCAGTGACGGCCCTGGCATGGGAGAGCAGTACTTC
-	TRBV4-1	-	TRBJ1-2	CASSRTGGYGYTF	TGCGCCAGCAGCCGAACCGGGGGCTATGGCTACACCTTC
once	TRBV7-2	TRBD2	TRBJ2-7	CASSLSLAGGEQYF	TGTGCCAGCAGCTTATCACTAGCGGGAGGCGAGCAGTACTTC
-	TRBV5-4	-	TRBJ2-4	CASSLGAGDVKNIQYF	TGTGCCAGCAGTTTGGGGGCAGGGGATGTGAAAAACATTCAGTACTTC
-	TRBV5-6	-	TRBJ1-5	CASSRDGGLSQPQHF	TGTGCCAGCAGCAGGGACGGAGGGCTTAGCCAGCCCCAGCATTTT
-	TRBV19	TRBD1	TRBJ2-5	CASSPDRWSETQYF	TGTGCCAGTAGTCCGGACAGGTGGTCTGAGACCCAGTACTTC
-	TRBV9	TRBD2	TRBJ2-1	CASSVLAGSGNEQFF	TGTGCCAGCAGCGTACTAGCGGGTTCCGGCAATGAGCAGTTCTTC
-	TRBV6-6	-	TRBJ1-1	CASTLTGTNTEAFF	TGTGCCAGCACATTGACAGGAACGAACACTGAAGCTTTCTTT
-	TRBV11-3	TRBD1	TRBJ2-1	CASSLFGQGFHEQFF	TGTGCCAGCAGCTTGTTTGGACAGGGGTTCCATGAGCAGTTCTTC
-	TRBV13	-	TRBJ2-7	CASSLVARVDEQYF	TGTGCCAGCAGCTTAGTGGCGCGCGTTGACGAGCAGTACTTC
-	TRBV13	-	TRBJ2-6	CASSLLGMGDRANVLTF	TGTGCCAGCAGCTTACTGGGAATGGGCGATAGGGCCAACGTCCTGACTTTC
-	TRBV6-5	-	TRBJ1-1	CASSYSQANTEAFF	TGTGCCAGCAGTTACTCACAAGCGAACACTGAAGCTTTCTTT